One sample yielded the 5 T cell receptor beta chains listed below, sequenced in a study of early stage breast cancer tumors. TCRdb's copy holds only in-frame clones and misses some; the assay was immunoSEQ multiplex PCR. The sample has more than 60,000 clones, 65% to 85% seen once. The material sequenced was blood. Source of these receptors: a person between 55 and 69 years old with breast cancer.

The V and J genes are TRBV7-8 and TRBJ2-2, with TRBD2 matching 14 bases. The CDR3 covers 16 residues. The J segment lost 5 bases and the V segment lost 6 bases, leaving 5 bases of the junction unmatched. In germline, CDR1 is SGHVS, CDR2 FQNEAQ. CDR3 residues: CASRGLAGGGTGELFF. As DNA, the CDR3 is TGTGCCAGCAGAGGACTAGCGGGAGGAGGGACCGGGGAGCTGTTTTTT.

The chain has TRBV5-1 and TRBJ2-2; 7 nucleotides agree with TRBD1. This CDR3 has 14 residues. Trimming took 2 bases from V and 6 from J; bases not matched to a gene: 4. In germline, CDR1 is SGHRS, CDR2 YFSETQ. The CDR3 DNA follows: TGCGCCAGCAGCTTCGACAGGGCACCCGGGGAGCTGTTTTTT. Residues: CASSFDRAPGELFF.

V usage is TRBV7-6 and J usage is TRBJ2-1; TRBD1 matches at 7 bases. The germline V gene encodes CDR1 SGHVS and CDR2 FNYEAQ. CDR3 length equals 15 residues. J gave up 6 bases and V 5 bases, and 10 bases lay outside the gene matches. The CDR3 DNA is TGTGCCAGCAGCCAACAGGGGCCTGGGGCCAATGAGCAGTTCTTC. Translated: CASSQQGPGANEQFF.

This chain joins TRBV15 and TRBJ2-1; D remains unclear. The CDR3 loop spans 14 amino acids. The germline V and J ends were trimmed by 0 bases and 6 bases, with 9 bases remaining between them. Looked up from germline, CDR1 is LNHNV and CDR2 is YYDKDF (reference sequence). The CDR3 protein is CATSRERLVNEQFF. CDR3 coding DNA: TGTGCCACCAGCAGAGAGAGGCTAGTCAATGAGCAGTTCTTC.

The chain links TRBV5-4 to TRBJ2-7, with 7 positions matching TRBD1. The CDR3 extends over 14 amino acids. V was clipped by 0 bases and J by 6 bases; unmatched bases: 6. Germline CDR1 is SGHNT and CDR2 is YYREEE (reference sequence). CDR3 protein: CASSLGQGIGEQYF. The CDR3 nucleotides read TGTGCCAGCAGCTTGGGACAGGGTATAGGCGAGCAGTACTTC.